These 21 T cell receptor beta chains share one sample of origin, sequenced in a study of OX40 agonist ivuxolimab in advanced cancers. Measured with immunoSEQ multiplex PCR; TCRdb has only the in-frame clones, and not every one. The sample carries 35,000 to 40,000 clones, roughly 80% recorded once. Sequenced here: CD4+ or CD8+ T cells sorted from blood, sampled in a trial of the OX40 agonist ivuxolimab. The receptors here all came from an adult with an advanced solid tumor such as melanoma, head and neck, liver or kidney cancer.

The chain employs TRBV18 and TRBJ2-5, with D perhaps assigned TRBD1 or TRBD2 (6 bases each). V lost 3 bases and J 2 bases, leaving 10 bases between the germline ends. Germline V gene lookup returns CDR1 KGHSH and CDR2 LQKENI. This CDR3 is 14 amino acids long. CDR3 region: CASSPPGAQETQYF. The CDR3 DNA is TGTGCCAGCTCACCCCCGGGGGCTCAAGAGACCCAGTACTTC.

The chain has TRBV5-1 and TRBJ2-7, with D perhaps being TRBD1 or TRBD2 (5 bases each). The CDR3 loop spans 14 amino acids. Germline CDR1 reads SGHRS; CDR2 reads YFSETQ. V was trimmed by 5 bases and J by 7 bases, leaving 19 bases between them. The CDR3 loop is CASSVGSSGGEQYF. Here the CDR3 DNA reads TGCGCCAGCAGTGTGGGATCGTCTGGGGGTGAGCAGTACTTC.

By share, this clone counts as medium-sized. This sequence joins TRBV29-1 and TRBJ1-2; tentatively, D is TRBD1 (6 bases). This CDR3 has 16 residues. Trimming removed 6 bases at V and 4 bases at J, with 24 bases between. Germline CDR1 reads SQVTM; CDR2 reads ANQGSEA. CDR3 sequence reads: CSVEGGVRVFGYGYTF. The CDR3 DNA reads TGCAGCGTGGAGGGGGGAGTCAGGGTATTCGGCTATGGCTACACCTTC. The full variable domain, rest sourced from reference TRBV29-1 and TRBJ1-2, is SAVISQKPSRDICQRGTSLTIQCQVDSQVTMMFWYRQQPGQSLTLIATANQGSEATYESGFVIDKFPISRPNLTFSTLTVSNMSPEDSSIYLCSVEGGVRVFGYGYTFGSGTRLTVV.

The gene calls are TRBV5-1 and TRBJ2-3; TRBD2 aligns across 9 bases. CDR1 and CDR2 from the germline V gene are SGHRS and YFSETQ. Losses at the gene ends were 4 bases for V and 1 base for J; bases not matched to a gene: 7. The length of the CDR3 is 16 residues. The CDR3 sequence: CASSQSGGTGTDTQYF. The CDR3 DNA reads TGCGCCAGCAGCCAAAGCGGGGGGACCGGCACAGATACGCAGTATTTT. Drawing the rest from reference TRBV5-1 and TRBJ2-3, the complete variable domain is KAGVTQTPRYLIKTRGQQVTLSCSPISGHRSVSWYQQTPGQGLQFLFEYFSETQRNKGNFPGRFSGRQFSNSRSEMNVSTLELGDSALYLCASSQSGGTGTDTQYFGPGTRLTVL.

This clone is labeled as medium-sized. The chain is built from TRBV7-9 and TRBJ2-7; D is possibly TRBD1 (5 bases). Trimming removed 2 bases at V and 5 bases at J, with 22 bases between. The germline V gene encodes CDR1 SEHNR and CDR2 FQNEAQ (reference sequence). This CDR3 spans 17 amino acids. The CDR3 DNA is TGTGCCAGCAGCTTAATTCTGTTAGGGGATTCCGCGAACGAGCAGTACTTC. This encodes CASSLILLGDSANEQYF.

This clone was counted only a few times. The genes are TRBV4-3 and TRBJ2-7; D is possibly TRBD1 (6 bases). Per germline, CDR1 LGHNA and CDR2 YSLEER. Deletions cut 1 base from V and 3 bases from J, with 13 bases between. The CDR3 is 15 amino acids. The CDR3 DNA reads as TGCGCCAGCAGCCAAGCCCGAGGACAGCTCTACGAGCAGTACTTC. Encoded protein: CASSQARGQLYEQYF.

The J gene is TRBJ1-2, the V gene TRBV6-5; D perhaps matches TRBD1 (5 bases). Germline assignment: CDR1 MNHEY and CDR2 SVGAGI. The CDR3 covers 12 residues. V gave up 5 bases and J gave up 8 bases, with 12 bases separating them. This CDR3 is CASSAQGGGYTF. CDR3 DNA: TGTGCCAGCAGTGCCCAGGGTGGAGGCTACACCTTC.

V and J are TRBV30 and TRBJ2-1; D not certain. Trimming shortened V by 0 bases and J by 8 bases, and 23 bases separated the two germline ends. CDR3 length: 17 residues. Germline CDR1 is GTSNPN and CDR2 is SVGIG (reference sequence). CDR3 in amino acids: CAWSVQSSRMGGDEQFF. The CDR3, as DNA: TGTGCCTGGAGTGTACAATCCAGCAGGATGGGTGGTGATGAGCAGTTCTTC. The whole variable domain, filled in from reference TRBV30 and TRBJ2-1, reads SQTIHQWPATLVQPVGSPLSLECTVEGTSNPNLYWYRQAAGRGLQLLFYSVGIGQISSEVPQNLSASRPQDRQFILSSKKLLLSDSGFYLCAWSVQSSRMGGDEQFFGPGTRLTVL.

The chain recombines TRBV10-3 with TRBJ1-2; D not resolved. The germline V and J ends were trimmed by 7 bases and 1 base, with 10 bases remaining between them. Per the germline V gene, CDR1 is ENHRY and CDR2 is SYGVKD. This CDR3 comprises 13 residues. This chain's CDR3 is CAITHDINYGYTF. In DNA, the CDR3 is TGTGCCATCACCCACGACATTAACTATGGCTACACCTTC.

The genes are TRBV28 and TRBJ2-3, with no clear D. The V gene lost 3 bases and the J gene lost 0 bases, with 7 bases spanning the gap. This CDR3 has 14 amino acids. Germline V lookup: CDR1 MDHEN, CDR2 SYDVKM. In DNA form, the CDR3 reads TGTGCCAGCAGTTTCGTAACTAGCACAGATACGCAGTATTTT. This gives the protein CASSFVTSTDTQYF.

The chain has TRBV20-1 and TRBJ1-6; D call uncertain. The germline V gene encodes CDR1 DFQATT and CDR2 SNEGSKA (reference sequence). The CDR3 covers 11 residues. Trimming cost V 3 bases and J 13 bases, with 10 bases left between them. CDR3 coding DNA: TGCAGTGCTAGTCTGGGCTCTCCCCTCCACTTT. Encoded protein: CSASLGSPLHF.

The chain joins TRBV28 to TRBJ1-1; 8 bases are shared with TRBD1. CDR1 and CDR2 (germline): MDHEN, SYDVKM. Trimming at V came to 7 bases and at J to 7 bases, leaving 2 bases not matched to a gene. This CDR3 has 11 amino acids. CDR3 residues: CASTTGGEAFF. The DNA for the CDR3 is TGTGCCAGCACTACAGGGGGTGAAGCTTTCTTT.

The chain is built from TRBV5-4 and TRBJ1-2; possible D gene TRBD1, 6 bases. The germline V gene has CDR1 SGHNT and CDR2 YYREEE (reference sequence). This CDR3 has 15 amino acids. V lost 4 bases and J 5 bases, leaving 18 bases between the germline ends. CDR3 DNA: TGTGCCAGCAGCATCCCGTCCCCAGGGGATTATGGCTACACCTTC. It codes for CASSIPSPGDYGYTF.

This clone was detected only once. V is TRBV7-9 and J is TRBJ1-4, with D possibly matching TRBD1 (5 bases). This CDR3 is 14 amino acids long. The germline V gene encodes CDR1 SEHNR and CDR2 FQNEAQ (reference sequence). V dropped 6 bases and J dropped 7 bases, with 15 bases sitting between them. The CDR3 sequence is CASRISGSSEKLFF. For the CDR3, the DNA is TGTGCCAGCAGGATATCAGGGTCTAGTGAAAAACTGTTTTTT.

The V call is TRBV19, the J call TRBJ1-2, with D unclear. The CDR3 extends over 15 amino acids. From germline, CDR1 is LNHDA and CDR2 SQIVND (reference sequence). The V end was cut by 0 bases, the J end by 7 bases, with 15 bases between. DNA of the CDR3: TGTGCCAGTAGTATAGACTGGCAAGGTGATTCTGGCTACACCTTC. Translation: CASSIDWQGDSGYTF.

V usage is TRBV30 and J usage is TRBJ2-7; a possible D gene is TRBD2 (5 bases). CDR3 length: 13 amino acids. Per germline, CDR1 GTSNPN and CDR2 SVGIG (reference sequence). With 0 bases removed from V and 0 bases from J, the gap between germline ends came to 6 bases. CDR3 residues: CAWSVGSSYEQYF. The CDR3 DNA sequence: TGTGCCTGGAGTGTGGGGAGCTCCTACGAGCAGTACTTC.

The genes are TRBV14 and TRBJ1-5; D ambiguous. This CDR3 contains 16 residues. V was pared by 3 bases and J by 0 bases, with 12 bases between. The germline gives CDR1 SGHDN, CDR2 FVKESK. This chain's CDR3 is CASSQVGTYSNQPQHF. The CDR3 bases are TGTGCCAGCAGCCAGGTAGGAACATATAGCAATCAGCCCCAGCATTTT.

The rearrangement links TRBV27 to TRBJ2-3, with 12 nucleotides matching TRBD1. Germline loops: CDR1 MNHEY, CDR2 SMNVEV (reference sequence). V was pared by 4 bases and J by 4 bases, with 9 bases of the junction left unmatched. This CDR3 has 17 residues. The CDR3 is CASSWGPGQGAADTQYF. The CDR3 bases are TGTGCCAGCAGTTGGGGTCCGGGACAGGGGGCAGCAGATACGCAGTATTTT.

This clone was picked up a small number of times. The gene calls are TRBV30 and TRBJ1-2; D is perhaps TRBD1 (6 bases). Germline V gene sequence: CDR1 GTSNPN, CDR2 SVGIG (reference sequence). Between the trimmed V and J ends, which lost 2 bases and 4 bases, there was a span of 14 bases. This CDR3 spans 14 amino acids. The CDR3 protein is CAWSTGNGFYGYTF. Here the CDR3 DNA reads TGTGCCTGGAGTACAGGGAATGGTTTCTATGGCTACACCTTC.

This clone was found a few times. This chain joins TRBV4-2 and TRBJ2-2; 16 nucleotides agree with TRBD2. The CDR3 totals 18 residues. Germline lookup yields CDR1 LGHNA and CDR2 YNFKEQ. Trimming removed 3 bases from V and 4 bases from J; junction bases left unmatched: 5. The CDR3 sequence: CASSQGLAGGPGTGELFF. CDR3 in DNA: TGTGCCAGCAGCCAGGGACTAGCGGGAGGGCCGGGCACCGGGGAGCTGTTTTTT.

V is TRBV18 and J is TRBJ2-1; TRBD2 might be the D (6 bases). Germline V gene sequence: CDR1 KGHSH, CDR2 LQKENI. V was trimmed by 2 bases and J by 10 bases, leaving 18 bases between them. The CDR3 totals 15 residues. Written as DNA, the CDR3 is TGTGCCAGCTCACCAAGACTAGACCTCAATGCGGAGCAGTTCTTC. As protein: CASSPRLDLNAEQFF.